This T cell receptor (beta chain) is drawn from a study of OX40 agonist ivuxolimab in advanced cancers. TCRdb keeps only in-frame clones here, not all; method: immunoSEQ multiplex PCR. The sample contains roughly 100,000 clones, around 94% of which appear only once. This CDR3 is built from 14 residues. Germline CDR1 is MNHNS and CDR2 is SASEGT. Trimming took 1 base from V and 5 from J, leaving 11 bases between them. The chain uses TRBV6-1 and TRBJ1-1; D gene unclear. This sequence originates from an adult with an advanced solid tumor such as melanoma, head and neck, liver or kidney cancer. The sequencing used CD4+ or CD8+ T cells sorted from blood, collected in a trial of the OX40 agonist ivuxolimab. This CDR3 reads CASSEGVPGTEAFF. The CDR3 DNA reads TGTGCCAGCAGTGAAGGTGTACCGGGAACTGAAGCTTTCTTT.